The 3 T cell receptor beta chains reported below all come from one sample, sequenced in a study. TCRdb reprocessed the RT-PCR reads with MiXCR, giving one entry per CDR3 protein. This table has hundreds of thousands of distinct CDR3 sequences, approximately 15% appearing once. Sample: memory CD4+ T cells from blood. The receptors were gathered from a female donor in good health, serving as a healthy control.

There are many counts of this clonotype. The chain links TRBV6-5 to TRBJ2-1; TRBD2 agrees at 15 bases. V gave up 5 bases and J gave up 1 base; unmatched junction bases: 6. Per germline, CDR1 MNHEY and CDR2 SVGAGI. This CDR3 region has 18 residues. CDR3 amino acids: CASSTTGLAGGSYNEQFF. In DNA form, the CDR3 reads TGTGCCAGCAGTACAACCGGACTAGCGGGAGGGTCCTACAATGAGCAGTTCTTC.

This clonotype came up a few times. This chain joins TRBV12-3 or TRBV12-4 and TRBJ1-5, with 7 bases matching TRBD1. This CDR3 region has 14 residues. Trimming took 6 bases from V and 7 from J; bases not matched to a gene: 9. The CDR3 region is CASSKTGRGQPQHF. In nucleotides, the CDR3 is TGTGCCAGCAGCAAGACAGGGCGTGGACAGCCCCAGCATTTT.

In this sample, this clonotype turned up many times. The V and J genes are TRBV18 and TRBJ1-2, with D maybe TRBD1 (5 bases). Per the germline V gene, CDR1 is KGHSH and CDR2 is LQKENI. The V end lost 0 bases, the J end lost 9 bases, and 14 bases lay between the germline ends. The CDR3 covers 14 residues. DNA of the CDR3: TGTGCCAGCTCACCACCCCGGGGCGGGGGTAGCTACACCTTC. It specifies CASSPPRGGGSYTF.